The source of this T cell receptor beta chain is a study of cytomegalovirus exposure and HLA in healthy donors. The study, taken as a whole, reports: Analysis was performed later, and it showed HLA-associated TCR beta chains to be more clonally expanded than equally common others.

Both 60 Vbeta primers and 13 Jbeta primers went into the PCR. Sequencing used immunoSEQ multiplex PCR; TCRdb keeps in-frame clones, though not all of them. Among approximately 130,000 clones listed, approximately 72% were seen once. The V and J ends lost 0 bases and 1 base, in that order; junction bases with no gene match: 10. The CDR3 covers 18 residues. The germline V gene encodes CDR1 SGDLS and CDR2 YYNGEE. To note about this clone: Its antigen is not identified.

This sequence was found in a human donor in good health. The chain joins TRBV9 to TRBJ2-3; 8 nucleotides line up with TRBD2. Sequenced material: PBMCs. CDR3 DNA: TGTGCCAGCAGCGTAGTAGGTCGGGGGGGCCTCGGCACAGATACGCAGTATTTT. Residues: CASSVVGRGGLGTDTQYF.